The 6 T cell receptor beta chains listed next were all sequenced from one sample in a study of T-cell memory formation after mild COVID-19. Using its own MiXCR run on the 5' RACE reads, TCRdb lists one record per CDR3 protein. The sample records almost 250,000 distinct CDR3 sequences, less than 20% being singletons. Specimen: PBMCs or a T cell subset sorted from them (not recorded which). These receptors all stem from an adult woman who had mild COVID-19 (a few samples of this study predate the infection). Cell type and time point are not known.

This clonotype occurred a few times. The chain has TRBV2 and TRBJ2-7, with TRBD2 matching 11 bases. V lost 7 bases to trimming and J lost 0 bases; unmatched junction nucleotides: 14. This CDR3 region has 18 residues. Per germline, CDR1 SNHLY and CDR2 FYNNEI. The CDR3 coding sequence is TGTGCCAGCACCGGAGTAACTAGCGGGAGAGGCGGCTCCTACGAGCAGTACTTC. Its translation: CASTGVTSGRGGSYEQYF.

The chain links TRBV10-3 to TRBJ1-5; D is perhaps TRBD1 (6 bases). In germline, CDR1 is ENHRY, CDR2 SYGVKD. The CDR3 runs to 14 residues. V lost 4 bases, J lost 7 bases, and 14 bases lay in between. Here the CDR3 reads CAISAPGAAQPQHF. The CDR3 DNA follows: TGTGCCATCAGTGCACCGGGGGCAGCCCAGCCCCAGCATTTT.

This clonotype was counted only a few times. V usage is TRBV5-4 and J usage is TRBJ2-7; TRBD1 might be the D (7 bases). The V end was cut by 6 bases, the J end by 0 bases, with 10 bases between. This CDR3 region has 13 residues. The germline V gene has CDR1 SGHNT and CDR2 YYREEE (reference sequence). The CDR3 here is CASTRDSSYEQYF. The CDR3 DNA sequence: TGTGCCAGCACGCGGGACAGCTCCTACGAGCAGTACTTC.

V usage is TRBV6-5 and J usage is TRBJ1-5; weak D call: TRBD1 (6 bases). CDR1 is MNHEY, CDR2 SVGAGI, per germline. This CDR3 is built from 14 residues. V was clipped by 8 bases and J by 7 bases, with 18 bases between them. Here the CDR3 DNA reads TGTGCCAGCTCCCGGGGGGGCGCAAGGCAGCCCCAGCATTTT. Translating gives CASSRGGARQPQHF.

This clonotype was picked up a small number of times. V gene TRBV6-1 combines with J gene TRBJ2-7; D is undetermined. Trimming pared 8 bases from V and 7 bases from J, leaving 12 bases between. From germline, CDR1 is MNHNS and CDR2 SASEGT. The CDR3 runs 11 residues. CDR3 bases: TGTGCCAGCCGTCTGCCCGGGGAGCAGTACTTC. Translation gives CASRLPGEQYF.

This clonotype has at least ten counts. This chain connects TRBV5-1 to TRBJ2-1; D perhaps matches TRBD1 (5 bases). V lost 0 bases and J lost 2, with 12 bases in between. The CDR3 consists of 16 residues. CDR1 and CDR2 (germline): SGHRS, YFSETQ. CDR3 DNA: TGCGCCAGCAGCTTGGGTTCCAGGGTTCCCTACAATGAGCAGTTCTTC. Translation gives CASSLGSRVPYNEQFF.